This TCR beta chain was found in a study of blood T cell repertoires in COVID-19. Methods used by the authors: Amplification with reference gene primers provided the estimates of nucleated cell counts. Libraries were prepared by immunoSEQ multiplex PCR; TCRdb keeps only in-frame clonotypes and omits some of them. V, J and clone size reflect that table, while D and trimming were determined from the DNA. This table has hundreds of thousands of clones, roughly 84% appearing once. CDR3 size: 14 residues. J gave up 4 bases and V 4 bases, and 6 bases lay outside the gene matches. The germline gives CDR1 LGHNT, CDR2 FRNRAP.

V usage is TRBV12-5 and J usage is TRBJ2-5; 7 nucleotides match TRBD2. The sequence was obtained from a man in his forties or fifties with acute or convalescent COVID-19. The specimen was peripheral blood. The CDR3 reads CASGSGGRGETQYF. DNA for the CDR3: TGTGCTAGTGGTTCCGGGGGGAGGGGAGAGACCCAGTACTTC.